The 20 T cell receptor beta chains listed next were all sequenced from one sample in a study of cytomegalovirus exposure and HLA in healthy donors. Primers for the PCR totalled 60 Vbeta and 13 Jbeta. Libraries were prepared by immunoSEQ multiplex PCR; TCRdb keeps only in-frame clonotypes and omits some of them. The repertoire consists of a few hundred thousand clones, with just under 85% occurring once and the leading ten covering approximately 2%. The specimen sequenced was PBMCs. The source of these receptors is a woman aged 40 to 49 in good health and CMV-seropositive.

This rearrangement joins TRBV27 to TRBJ2-7; 8 bases agree with TRBD2. Losses at the gene ends were 6 bases for V and 5 bases for J; bases not matched to a gene: 9. This CDR3 spans 14 amino acids. Germline CDR1 is MNHEY and CDR2 is SMNVEV (reference sequence). CDR3 DNA sequence: TGTGCCAGCAGCCGGGAGAGCGGGAGCCACGAGCAGTACTTC. It translates to CASSRESGSHEQYF.

V usage is TRBV9 and J usage is TRBJ2-3, with D possibly matching TRBD1 (6 bases). Germline CDR1 and CDR2: SGDLS and YYNGEE. CDR3 length: 15 amino acids. Trimming took off 4 bases at V and 5 bases at J, with 17 bases between the two ends. This chain's CDR3 is CASSTLGRGGDTQYF. CDR3 bases: TGTGCCAGCAGCACCTTAGGTCGAGGGGGAGATACGCAGTATTTT.

CDR3 sequence (DNA): TGTGCCAGCAGTTTGAGGACAGATGCTACTTACGAGCAGTACTTC. It is translated as CASSLRTDATYEQYF. The rearrangement uses TRBV28 and TRBJ2-7; TRBD1 is a possible D gene (6 bases). From germline, CDR1 is MDHEN and CDR2 SYDVKM. This CDR3 has 15 residues. Trimming pared 3 bases from V and 4 bases from J, leaving 16 bases between.

This chain connects TRBV10-1 to TRBJ2-2; 7 positions agree with TRBD1. The germline CDR1 and CDR2 sequences are WNHNN and SYGVQD (reference sequence). The CDR3 covers 17 residues. V lost 8 bases and J lost 1; bases outside the gene matches: 13. CDR3 sequence reads: CASRQGQPRMNTGELFF. DNA of the CDR3: TGCGCCAGCCGACAGGGACAGCCCAGAATGAACACCGGGGAGCTGTTTTTT.

This sequence joins TRBV10-3 and TRBJ1-1; maybe TRBD1 (6 bases). From germline, CDR1 is ENHRY and CDR2 SYGVKD. Trimming left V 4 bases short and J 1 base short, with 10 bases between. There are 14 residues in the CDR3. CDR3 DNA sequence: TGTGCCATCAGTGTCGAAGGGGGGAACACTGAAGCTTTCTTT. Encoded protein: CAISVEGGNTEAFF.

This clone was observed once. This chain joins TRBV4-2 and TRBJ2-3, with a tentative D call TRBD1 (6 bases). Between the trimmed V and J ends, which lost 0 bases and 0 bases, there was a span of 10 bases. This CDR3 has 16 amino acids. Germline lookup yields CDR1 LGHNA and CDR2 YNFKEQ. The CDR3 here is CASSQDWTASTDTQYF. In DNA form, the CDR3 reads TGTGCCAGCAGCCAAGATTGGACAGCCAGCACAGATACGCAGTATTTT.

The chain recombines TRBV7-2 with TRBJ1-4, with 8 bases lining up with TRBD1. J gave up 7 bases and V 1 base, and 2 bases lay outside the gene matches. The CDR3 has 14 residues. CDR1 is SGHTA, CDR2 FQGNSA, per germline. The CDR3 reads CASSLGQGTEKLFF. The CDR3, as DNA: TGTGCCAGCAGCTTAGGACAGGGGACTGAAAAACTGTTTTTT. Based on the CDR3 plus reference TRBV7-2 and TRBJ1-4, the full variable domain is GAGVSQSPSNKVTEKGKDVELRCDPISGHTALYWYRQSLGQGLEFLIYFQGNSAPDKSGLPSDRFSAERTGGSVSTLTIQRTQQEDSAVYLCASSLGQGTEKLFFGSGTQLSVL.

The genes are TRBV5-1 and TRBJ2-7, with D perhaps matching TRBD1 (5 bases). Per germline, CDR1 SGHRS and CDR2 YFSETQ. The CDR3 extends over 15 amino acids. V was shortened by 4 bases and J by 0 bases, with 14 bases between the two germline ends. The CDR3 nucleotides read TGCGCCAGCAGCCCAACACCGACAGACTCCTACGAGCAGTACTTC. It translates to CASSPTPTDSYEQYF.

The chain is built from TRBV28 and TRBJ2-7; D is perhaps TRBD2 (5 bases). The CDR3 contains 13 residues. V lost 2 bases, J lost 8 bases, and 13 bases lay in between. CDR1 and CDR2 from the germline V gene are MDHEN and SYDVKM. This CDR3 is CASSLGLPGQQYF. The CDR3, as DNA: TGTGCCAGCAGTTTAGGACTGCCTGGGCAGCAGTACTTC.

This sequence joins TRBV9 and TRBJ2-3; TRBD1 is a possible D gene (7 bases). V shed 3 bases and J shed 3 bases, with 14 bases lying between them. The CDR3 has 15 amino acids. Germline V gives CDR1 SGDLS, CDR2 YYNGEE. CDR3 in amino acids: CASSAETGRTDTQYF. In nucleotides, the CDR3 is TGTGCCAGCAGCGCAGAGACAGGGAGGACAGATACGCAGTATTTT.

J is TRBJ1-6 and V is TRBV28, with TRBD1 matching 8 bases. The CDR3 has 14 amino acids. Germline CDR1 MDHEN, CDR2 SYDVKM. Trimming took 6 bases from V and 5 from J; bases not matched to a gene: 3. In DNA, the CDR3 is TGTGCCAGCAGGATGACAGGGGATAATTCACCCCTCCACTTT. Translated: CASRMTGDNSPLHF. The complete variable domain, with remaining parts taken from reference TRBV28 and TRBJ1-6, reads DVKVTQSSRYLVKRTGEKVFLECVQDMDHENMFWYRQDPGLGLRLIYFSYDVKMKEKGDIPEGYSVSREKKERFSLILESASTNQTSMYLCASRMTGDNSPLHFGNGTRLTVT.

The chain uses TRBV19 and TRBJ2-7; 9 nucleotides align to TRBD1. Losses at the gene ends were 2 bases for V and 3 bases for J; bases not matched to a gene: 5. The CDR3 spans 15 residues. Looked up from germline, CDR1 is LNHDA and CDR2 is SQIVND (reference sequence). The CDR3 DNA sequence: TGTGCCAGTAGTATAAGGACAGGGGCAATCTACGAGCAGTACTTC. It translates to CASSIRTGAIYEQYF.

The chain carries TRBV19 and TRBJ1-6; maybe TRBD1 (6 bases). Trimming pared 7 bases from V and 8 bases from J, leaving 18 bases between. The CDR3 has 15 residues. Germline CDR1 and CDR2: LNHDA and SQIVND (reference sequence). CDR3 residues: CASNPSGTRDSPLHF. The CDR3 DNA reads TGTGCCAGTAATCCCTCCGGGACAAGGGATTCACCCCTCCACTTT. The complete variable domain, with remaining parts taken from reference TRBV19 and TRBJ1-6, reads DGGITQSPKYLFRKEGQNVTLSCEQNLNHDAMYWYRQDPGQGLRLIYYSQIVNDFQKGDIAEGYSVSREKKESFPLTVTSAQKNPTAFYLCASNPSGTRDSPLHFGNGTRLTVT.

The chain recombines TRBV15 with TRBJ2-7; 13 positions agree with TRBD2. The CDR3 spans 16 residues. V lost 1 base to trimming and J lost 4 bases; unmatched junction nucleotides: 4. Germline V gene sequence: CDR1 LNHNV, CDR2 YYDKDF (reference sequence). The CDR3 reads CATSRGRLAGGYEQYF. The CDR3 nucleotides are TGTGCCACCAGCAGAGGCAGACTAGCGGGAGGATACGAGCAGTACTTC. Full variable domain (remainder filled in from reference TRBV15 and TRBJ2-7): DAMVIQNPRYQVTQFGKPVTLSCSQTLNHNVMYWYQQKSSQAPKLLFHYYDKDFNNEADTPDNFQSRRPNTSFCFLDIRSPGLGDTAMYLCATSRGRLAGGYEQYFGPGTRLTVT.

There are a few counts of this clone. V and J are TRBV7-9 and TRBJ2-2; TRBD1 matches 7 bases. CDR3 length: 18 residues. CDR1 and CDR2 from the germline V gene are SEHNR and FQNEAQ (reference sequence). Germline trimming cut 5 bases from V and 4 bases from J; bases unmatched to any gene: 16. CDR3 sequence reads: CASSEHSRTGVITGELFF. CDR3 in DNA: TGTGCCAGCAGCGAACACTCGCGAACAGGGGTGATCACCGGGGAGCTGTTTTTT.

CDR3 in amino acids: CAWSPGGTYGYTF. For the CDR3, the DNA is TGTGCCTGGAGTCCGGGAGGAACCTATGGCTACACCTTC. The chain uses TRBV30 and TRBJ1-2; D unclear. The V end was cut by 2 bases, the J end by 4 bases, with 11 bases between. This CDR3 region has 13 residues. CDR1 is GTSNPN and CDR2 is SVGIG in the germline V gene (reference sequence).

This clone has a handful of counts. The chain couples TRBV7-2 to TRBJ2-2; D perhaps matches TRBD2 (6 bases). V was pared by 1 base and J by 6 bases, with 12 bases between. In germline, CDR1 is SGHTA, CDR2 FQGNSA. The CDR3 sequence is 15 residues long. In DNA form, the CDR3 reads TGTGCCAGCAGCTTAGATCGCGGGACTGCCGGGGAGCTGTTTTTT. Its translation is CASSLDRGTAGELFF.

V gene TRBV6-1 combines with J gene TRBJ2-5; 7 bases align to TRBD2. Germline CDR1 MNHNS, CDR2 SASEGT. The junction had 3 bases not matched to a gene; V was cut back by 6 bases and J by 2 bases. The CDR3 is made up of 13 amino acids. CDR3 residues: CASRASGQETQYF. CDR3 DNA sequence: TGTGCCAGCAGGGCTAGCGGTCAAGAGACCCAGTACTTC.

The V call is TRBV4-3, the J call TRBJ1-4, with a tentative D call TRBD1 (6 bases). This CDR3 contains 15 residues. Germline lookup yields CDR1 LGHNA and CDR2 YSLEER. V was clipped by 0 bases and J by 7 bases, with 12 bases between them. The CDR3 here is CASSQESAGVEKLFF. CDR3 DNA: TGCGCCAGCAGCCAAGAGTCTGCAGGGGTTGAAAAACTGTTTTTT.

Regarding this clone: Its ends do not fully match the called genes, so a read error is possible. This chain uses TRBV29-1 with TRBJ1-1; weak D call: TRBD1 (5 bases). The germline gives CDR1 SQVTM, CDR2 ANQGSEA. This CDR3 contains 13 residues. The CDR3 DNA reads TGCAGCGTGACTTTCGGCGGGGGGACTGGAGCTTTCTTT. This sequence encodes CSVTFGGGTGAFF. The full variable domain, its missing parts supplied by reference TRBV29-1 and TRBJ1-1, is SAVISQKPSRDICQRGTSLTIQCQVDSQVTMMFWYRQQPGQSLTLIATANQGSEATYESGFVIDKFPISRPNLTFSTLTVSNMSPEDSSIYLCSVTFGGGTGAFFGQGTRLTVV.